The rows below give T cell receptor beta chains drawn from one sample of a study of blood T cells in healthy people across ages. Via MiXCR, TCRdb re-called the 5' RACE reads, giving one row per CDR3 protein. The sample consists of 1.8 million or so distinct CDR3 sequences, about 39% of them appearing once. Sequences were obtained from blood. The receptor set was obtained from a human donor in good health. Both conserved end residues are part of each CDR3. The D gene is left open where the match is weak. Where a row states a size, it is once, few, many or the class of an expanded clone; other rows omit it.

TGCAGTGCTAGGGGCTTGGGGTCCCACAATGAGCAGTTCTTC,CSARGLGSHNEQFF,TRBJ2-1,NA,NA,TRBV20-1
TGTGCCAGCAGTTATTTTCAGGGACCGAATTCACCCCTCCACTTT,CASSYFQGPNSPLHF,TRBJ1-6,NA,NA,TRBV6-5
TGTGCCAGCACTCGGGACTCCGGTTTTGGCTACACCTTC,CASTRDSGFGYTF,TRBJ1-2,NA,few,TRBV28
TGCGCCAGCAGCCACTCGACAGGGAACCAAGAGACCCAGTACTTC,CASSHSTGNQETQYF,TRBJ2-5,TRBD1,NA,TRBV4-3
TGCAGCGTTGGGACAGCTAAAGAGACCCAGTACTTC,CSVGTAKETQYF,TRBJ2-5,NA,many,TRBV29-1
TGCAGTGCTAGAGATCTAGGGCAGGAGAGGTACGAGCAGTACTTC,CSARDLGQERYEQYF,TRBJ2-7,NA,few,TRBV20-1
TGCAGTGCTAGCGACGGGACCCAGTACTTC,CSASDGTQYF,TRBJ2-5,NA,few,TRBV20-1
TGCAGCGTTGATGCCTCTTCCACAGATACGCAGTATTTT,CSVDASSTDTQYF,TRBJ2-3,NA,NA,TRBV29-1
TGTGCCAGCAGTACAGGGGCGTCCAAAAACATTCAGTACTTC,CASSTGASKNIQYF,TRBJ2-4,TRBD1,NA,TRBV27
TGTGCCAGCAGCTCCCGTGAGCGGCCGAACACCGGGGAGCTGTTTTTT,CASSSRERPNTGELFF,TRBJ2-2,NA,few,TRBV7-8
TGCAGTGCTGGAACGTTGGGCAATCAGCCCCAGCATTTT,CSAGTLGNQPQHF,TRBJ1-5,NA,NA,TRBV20-1
TGCGCCAGCAGCCGTGGAGCGGGCCTCTCCTACGAGCAGTTCTTC,CASSRGAGLSYEQFF,TRBJ2-1,NA,NA,TRBV4-1
TGTGCCAGCAGCTTTCGGCAGGGAGGAGCTGGGGCCAACGTCCTGACTTTC,CASSFRQGGAGANVLTF,TRBJ2-6,NA,many,TRBV5-6
TGTGCCAGCAGTTTCCCCATTGGGTTTGGCCAAGAGACCCAGTACTTC,CASSFPIGFGQETQYF,TRBJ2-5,NA,many,TRBV28
TGCAGTGCTAGAAGAGATGCAGGCGATCAGCCCCAGCATTTT,CSARRDAGDQPQHF,TRBJ1-5,NA,few,TRBV20-1
TGCATTGCTGTAAGGGACGGAAATTCACCCCTCCACTTT,CIAVRDGNSPLHF,TRBJ1-6,NA,few,TRBV20-1
TGTGCCAGCAGTCCTCAATGGAGGGACAGGCTATCCTATGGCTACACCTTC,CASSPQWRDRLSYGYTF,TRBJ1-2,TRBD1,few,TRBV7-2
TGCAGCGCCATACAGGGATGGGGCTCTGGAAACACCATATATTTT,CSAIQGWGSGNTIYF,TRBJ1-3,NA,NA,TRBV29-1
TGTGCCAGCAGCTTAGAGTTCGCAGACAATGAGCAGTTCTTC,CASSLEFADNEQFF,TRBJ2-1,NA,once,TRBV7-2
TGTGCCAGCAGCCCCACTCTGTCGGACACTGAAGCTTTCTTT,CASSPTLSDTEAFF,TRBJ1-1,NA,NA,TRBV7-9
TGCGCCAGCAGAAACCGGGACAGCTCCTACGAGCAGTACTTC,CASRNRDSSYEQYF,TRBJ2-7,TRBD1,NA,TRBV5-1
TGTGCCAGCAGCGCTCTTCCTTTTCGTCAAGAGACCCAGTACTTC,CASSALPFRQETQYF,TRBJ2-5,NA,NA,TRBV27
TGTGCCAGCACCCGACAGGGCCAGAGCCAGCATTTT,CASTRQGQSQHF,TRBJ1-5,TRBD1,NA,TRBV12-3/TRBV12-4
TGCAGTGCTCAAACGGGACAGACGGGACATCACGAGCAGTACTTC,CSAQTGQTGHHEQYF,TRBJ2-7,TRBD1,NA,TRBV20-1
TGCAGCGTTGAAGAAGGAGTCGGGAAGCCCCAGCATTTT,CSVEEGVGKPQHF,TRBJ1-5,NA,few,TRBV29-1
TGTGCCAGCAGCTTAGTCCGGGATTTCCAAGAGACCCAGTACTTC,CASSLVRDFQETQYF,TRBJ2-5,NA,NA,TRBV7-2
TGCGCCAGCAACCAAGATTCCAGGGGAAGCTCCTACAATGAGCAGTTCTTC,CASNQDSRGSSYNEQFF,TRBJ2-1,NA,NA,TRBV4-3
TGTGCCAGCAGTTCGGGAGTCTACACAGATACGCAGTATTTT,CASSSGVYTDTQYF,TRBJ2-3,NA,few,TRBV7-9
TGCAGCGCCCAGGGCTTGGGTCAGCCCCAGCATTTT,CSAQGLGQPQHF,TRBJ1-5,NA,NA,TRBV29-1
TGTGCCAGCAGTACGGGCGCAGGGGGCGATTCACCCCTCCACTTT,CASSTGAGGDSPLHF,TRBJ1-6,TRBD1,once,TRBV6-6
TGTGCCAGCAGTTACACGCCTCCTAACAACGGACTGTTTTTT,CASSYTPPNNGLFF,TRBJ1-4,NA,NA,TRBV6-2/TRBV6-3
TGTGCCAGCAGTTTCATAGGAGGAGGGGGCGTCGACTATGGCTACACCTTC,CASSFIGGGGVDYGYTF,TRBJ1-2,TRBD1,few,TRBV12-3/TRBV12-4
TGTGCCAGCACAGACAGGGGCCCCCCGTACACCTTC,CASTDRGPPYTF,TRBJ1-2,TRBD1,NA,TRBV6-5
TGCGCCAGCAGCGTGGACAGGCAACTTGAAGCTTTCTTT,CASSVDRQLEAFF,TRBJ1-1,TRBD1,NA,TRBV5-1
TGTGCCAGCAGTCCAGGGTGGGCGAGTGGCTACACCTTC,CASSPGWASGYTF,TRBJ1-2,NA,NA,TRBV27
TGTGCCAGCAGTTTATCGATCGGGGAAACGGATTGGGAAAAACTGTTTTTT,CASSLSIGETDWEKLFF,TRBJ1-4,NA,few,TRBV28
TGCGCCAGCAGCCAAGATATGTGGGGTTTGGGCACTGAAGCTTTCTTT,CASSQDMWGLGTEAFF,TRBJ1-1,NA,NA,TRBV4-3
TGTGCCAGCAGCCAAGACGACAGGGGCGAAGGCTACACCTTC,CASSQDDRGEGYTF,TRBJ1-2,TRBD1,NA,TRBV4-2
TGCGCCAGCAACTTGGATACGGACAGCAGCTCCTACGAGCAGTACTTC,CASNLDTDSSSYEQYF,TRBJ2-7,NA,once,TRBV5-1
TGTGCCTGGAGCACGGTGCGCGGGGCCAACGTCCTGACTTTC,CAWSTVRGANVLTF,TRBJ2-6,NA,NA,TRBV30
TGCAGTGCTAGAGATCGGGCCGAACAGCGGTACGAGCAGTACTTC,CSARDRAEQRYEQYF,TRBJ2-7,NA,NA,TRBV20-1
TGCGCCAGCAGCCAGGCGCTCGACCGGGACAGTAACTATGGCTACACCTTC,CASSQALDRDSNYGYTF,TRBJ1-2,TRBD1,few,TRBV4-3
TGTGCCAGCCTATCCCAGGGGGGGGGCTACACCTTC,CASLSQGGGYTF,TRBJ1-2,TRBD1,NA,TRBV6-5
TGCAGCGCCCGTTCTGATTCCAGGGATGACGAAAAACTGTTTTTT,CSARSDSRDDEKLFF,TRBJ1-4,NA,NA,TRBV29-1
TGTGCCAACAGCCCAGCTATGTGGGCCAACGTCCCGACTTTC,CANSPAMWANVPTF,TRBJ2-6,NA,NA,TRBV13
TGCAGCGTGTGGTCGGACGGGAGGAACTATGGCTACACCTTC,CSVWSDGRNYGYTF,TRBJ1-2,NA,NA,TRBV29-1
TGTGCCAGCAGTTTTGACAGGGGAAATGAAGCTTTCTTT,CASSFDRGNEAFF,TRBJ1-1,TRBD1,NA,TRBV6-2/TRBV6-3
TGTGCCAGCTTAATCTCACCACCGGACAGGGGCGGGACCCAGTACTTC,CASLISPPDRGGTQYF,TRBJ2-5,TRBD1,few,TRBV11-3
TGTGCCAGCAGCTTAGAGCGGGGATTCCTAAGCGCGCGACAGTTCTTC,CASSLERGFLSARQFF,TRBJ2-1,NA,few,TRBV11-2